These T cell receptor beta chains were read from a single sample in a study of blood T cells in healthy people across ages. TCRdb analysed the 5' RACE reads with MiXCR anew, one entry per CDR3 protein. Of over a million distinct CDR3 sequences in the sample, 25% were seen once. Another study also made use of these data, one on T cells of mothers and their children.

Sequencing used blood. The receptors stem from a girl aged 2 to 10 in good health. The CDR3 runs from the conserved cysteine through the conserved F or W. Each record gives: clone size, D gene, V gene, CDR3 protein. The D gene is left open where the match is weak. The size field is filled for only some rows; it gives once, few, many or a size class.

. | . | TRBV5-5 | CASSYPGVYTEAFF
few | TRBD1 | TRBV9 | CASSGEPGQDHNEQFF
. | . | TRBV2 | CASSERVKTQYF
. | TRBD1 | TRBV15 | CATSRGEQGAYEQYF
few | . | TRBV3-1 | CASSPQLVETQYF
few | . | TRBV20-1 | CSARIENTGELFF
few | . | TRBV29-1 | CSVVRSGNQETQYF
few | . | TRBV27 | CASSALGRVDTQYF
. | TRBD2 | TRBV13 | CASSSSIAGEDYNEQFF
. | . | TRBV5-1 | CASSWGARVEAFF
. | . | TRBV2 | CASRRIRLLGEQYF
. | . | TRBV5-5 | CASSLLGGAETQYF
. | TRBD2 | TRBV9 | CASSGLAGPNNEQFF
few | . | TRBV29-1 | CSARPGRGRGNTEAFF
few | TRBD2 | TRBV28 | CASINLGLAGREQFF
. | TRBD2 | TRBV4-3 | CASSQGGAGVTDTQYF
. | . | TRBV11-2 | CASSLTWQGGAGANVLTF
. | TRBD2 | TRBV28 | CASTEPTGSGWDTQYF
few | TRBD2 | TRBV9 | CASSVGLAGATGELFF
. | . | TRBV29-1 | CSAGDNRENSPLHF
. | . | TRBV5-5 | CASSRITSSGNTIYF
few | . | TRBV12-3/TRBV12-4 | CASSLISGYNEQFF
. | . | TRBV27 | CASSLDWGVMNTEAFF
. | . | TRBV12-3/TRBV12-4 | CASRFNTEAFF
. | . | TRBV25-1 | CASSESGLRTGEQYF
few | . | TRBV18 | CASSPTSVGTTGELFF
few | TRBD1 | TRBV29-1 | CSVEGGGPTGTYGYTF
few | . | TRBV6-5 | CASSYDLALYEQYF
. | . | TRBV7-9 | CASSPPLVWHEQYF
few | . | TRBV29-1 | CSGRGGYTGELFF
. | . | TRBV9 | CASSKADLGEQYF
few | TRBD2 | TRBV9 | CASSASGTSGQETQYF
few | TRBD1 | TRBV2 | CASTTYGTEEAFF
. | TRBD2 | TRBV12-3/TRBV12-4 | CASTKWGGKETQYF
few | TRBD1 | TRBV5-6 | CASSLLRDRDQPQHF
few | . | TRBV6-2/TRBV6-3 | CASSYNRDIAKNIQYF
few | . | TRBV12-3/TRBV12-4 | CASSSWEDSNQPQHF
. | . | TRBV9 | CASSVGPGSGNTIYF
. | . | TRBV7-3 | CASSVARGDGGYTF
few | . | TRBV10-2 | CASSELEVPPGTQYF
. | . | TRBV12-3/TRBV12-4 | CASSPPGNRADTQYF
few | TRBD2 | TRBV4-1 | CASSQGVAGGPRDTQYF
once | TRBD2 | TRBV3-1 | CASSRLAGVAGELFF
many | TRBD2 | TRBV6-2/TRBV6-3 | CASSGLAGEQYF
many | . | TRBV28 | CASSLLGGGTEAFF
few | TRBD1 | TRBV15 | CATSRDLGTGMDTQYF
few | TRBD1 | TRBV24-1 | CATSDFSGGNGYTF
few | TRBD2 | TRBV4-1 | CASSLLLARGETQYF
. | . | TRBV5-1 | CASSSPGLDNEQFF
few | TRBD2 | TRBV12-3/TRBV12-4 | CASTSGGAYNEQFF
. | . | TRBV11-2 | CASSLTAAGVRNEQFF
few | TRBD1 | TRBV3-1 | CASSQAGGHNYGYTF
few | . | TRBV5-5 | CASSVDWDGNYEQYF